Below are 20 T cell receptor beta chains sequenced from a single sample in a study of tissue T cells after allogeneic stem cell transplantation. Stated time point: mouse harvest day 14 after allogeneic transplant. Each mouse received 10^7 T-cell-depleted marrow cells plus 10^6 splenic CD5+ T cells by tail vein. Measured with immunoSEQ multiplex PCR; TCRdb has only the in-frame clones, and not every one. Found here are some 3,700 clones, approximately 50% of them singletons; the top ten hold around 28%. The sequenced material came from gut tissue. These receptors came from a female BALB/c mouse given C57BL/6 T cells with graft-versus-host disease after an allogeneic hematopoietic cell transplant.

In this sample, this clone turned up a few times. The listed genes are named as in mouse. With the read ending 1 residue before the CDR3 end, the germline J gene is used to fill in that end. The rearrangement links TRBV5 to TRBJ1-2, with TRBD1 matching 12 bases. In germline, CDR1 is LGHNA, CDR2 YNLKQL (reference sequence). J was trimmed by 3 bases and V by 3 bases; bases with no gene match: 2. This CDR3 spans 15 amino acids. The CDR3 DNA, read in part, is TGTGCCAGCAGCCAGGGACAGGGGGCGTACTCCGACTACACC. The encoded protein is CASSQGQGAYSDYT. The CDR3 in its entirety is CASSQGQGAYSDYTF.

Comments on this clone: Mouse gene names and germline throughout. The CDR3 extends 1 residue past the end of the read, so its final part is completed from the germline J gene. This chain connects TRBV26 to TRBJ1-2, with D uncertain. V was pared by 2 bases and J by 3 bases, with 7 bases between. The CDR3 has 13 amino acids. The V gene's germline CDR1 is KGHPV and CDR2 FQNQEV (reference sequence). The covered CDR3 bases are TGTGCCAGCAGTCTGAACAGTGACTCCGACTACACC. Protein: CASSLNSDSDYT. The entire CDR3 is CASSLNSDSDYTF. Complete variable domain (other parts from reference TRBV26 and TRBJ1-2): NSKVIQTPRYLVKGQGQKAKMRCIPEKGHPVVFWYQQNKNNEFKFLINFQNQEVLQQIDMTEKRFSAECPSNSPCSLEIQSSEAGDSALYLCASSLNSDSDYTFGSGTRLLVI.

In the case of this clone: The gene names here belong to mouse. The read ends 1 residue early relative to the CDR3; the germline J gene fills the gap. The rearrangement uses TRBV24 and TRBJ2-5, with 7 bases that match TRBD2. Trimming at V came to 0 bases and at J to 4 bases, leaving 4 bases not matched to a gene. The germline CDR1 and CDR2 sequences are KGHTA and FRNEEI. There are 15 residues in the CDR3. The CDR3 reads CASSLYLGEKDTQYF. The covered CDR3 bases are TGTGCCAGCAGTCTGTATCTGGGGGAGAAAGACACCCAGTAC.

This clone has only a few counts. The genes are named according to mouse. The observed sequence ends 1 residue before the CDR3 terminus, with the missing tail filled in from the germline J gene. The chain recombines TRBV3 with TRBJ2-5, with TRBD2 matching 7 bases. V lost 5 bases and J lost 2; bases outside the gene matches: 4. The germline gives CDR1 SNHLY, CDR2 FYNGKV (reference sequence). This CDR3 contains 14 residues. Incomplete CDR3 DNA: TGTGCCAGCAGCCCTCTGGGGGTCCAAGACACCCAGTAC. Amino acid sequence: CASSPLGVQDTQY. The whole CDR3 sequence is CASSPLGVQDTQYF.

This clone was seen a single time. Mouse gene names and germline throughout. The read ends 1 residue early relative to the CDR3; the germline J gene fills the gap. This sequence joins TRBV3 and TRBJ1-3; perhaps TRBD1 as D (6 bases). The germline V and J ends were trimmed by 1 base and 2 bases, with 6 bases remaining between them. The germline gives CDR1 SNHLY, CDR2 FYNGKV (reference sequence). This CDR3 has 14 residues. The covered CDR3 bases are TGTGCCAGCAGCTTAGAGGGGGCTGGAAATACGCTCTAT. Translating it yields CASSLEGAGNTLY. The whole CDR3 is CASSLEGAGNTLYF.

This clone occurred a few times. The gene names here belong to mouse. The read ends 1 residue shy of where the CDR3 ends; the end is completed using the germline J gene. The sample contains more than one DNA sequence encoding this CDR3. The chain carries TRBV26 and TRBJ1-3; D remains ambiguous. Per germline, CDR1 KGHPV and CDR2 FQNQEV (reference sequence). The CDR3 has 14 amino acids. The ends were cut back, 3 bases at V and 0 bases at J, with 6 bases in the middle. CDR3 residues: CASSLPDSGNTLYF. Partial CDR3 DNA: TGTGCCAGCAGTCTTCCAGATTCTGGAAATACGCTCTAT.

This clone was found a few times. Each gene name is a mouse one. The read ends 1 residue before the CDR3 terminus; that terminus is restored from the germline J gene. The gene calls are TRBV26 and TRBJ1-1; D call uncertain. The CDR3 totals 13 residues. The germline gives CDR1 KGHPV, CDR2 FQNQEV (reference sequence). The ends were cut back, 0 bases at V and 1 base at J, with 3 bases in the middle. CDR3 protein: CASSLSENTEVFF. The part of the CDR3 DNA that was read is TGTGCCAGCAGTCTGTCAGAAAACACAGAAGTCTTC.

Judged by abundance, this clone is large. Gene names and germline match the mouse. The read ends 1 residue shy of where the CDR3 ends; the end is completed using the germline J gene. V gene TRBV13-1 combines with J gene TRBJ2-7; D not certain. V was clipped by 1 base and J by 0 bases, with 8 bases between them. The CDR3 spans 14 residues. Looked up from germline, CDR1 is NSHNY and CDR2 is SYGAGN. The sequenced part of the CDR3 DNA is TGTGCCAGCAGTGATACCAGGAGCTCCTATGAACAGTAC. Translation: CASSDTRSSYEQY. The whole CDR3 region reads CASSDTRSSYEQYF.

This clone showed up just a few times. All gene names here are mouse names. Partial CDR3 DNA: TGTGCCAGCAGTCTGTTTCAGGGGGGAGCTGCAGAAACGCTGTAT. Encoded protein: CASSLFQGGAAETLY. The whole CDR3 region reads CASSLFQGGAAETLYF. V gene TRBV26 combines with J gene TRBJ2-3, with D tentatively TRBD1 (7 bases). The read is 1 residue too short to cover the CDR3 end, so that end is filled in from the germline J gene. The CDR3 has 16 residues. V was cut by 1 base and J by 2 bases, with 13 bases left in between. Germline values: CDR1 KGHPV, CDR2 FQNQEV (reference sequence).

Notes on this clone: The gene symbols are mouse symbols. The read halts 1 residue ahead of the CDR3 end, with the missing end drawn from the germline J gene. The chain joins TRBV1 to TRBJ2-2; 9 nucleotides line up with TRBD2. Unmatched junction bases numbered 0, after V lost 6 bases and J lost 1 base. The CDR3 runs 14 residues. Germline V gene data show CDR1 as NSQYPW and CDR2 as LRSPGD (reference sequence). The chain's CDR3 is CTCRTGGNTGQLYF. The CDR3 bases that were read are TGCACCTGCAGGACTGGGGGAAACACCGGGCAGCTCTAC. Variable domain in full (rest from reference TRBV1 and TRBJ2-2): VTLLEQNPRWRLVPRGQAVNLRCILKNSQYPWMSWYQQDLQKQLQWLFTLRSPGDKEVKSLPGADYLATRVTDTELRLQVANMSQGRTLYCTCRTGGNTGQLYFGEGSKLTVL.

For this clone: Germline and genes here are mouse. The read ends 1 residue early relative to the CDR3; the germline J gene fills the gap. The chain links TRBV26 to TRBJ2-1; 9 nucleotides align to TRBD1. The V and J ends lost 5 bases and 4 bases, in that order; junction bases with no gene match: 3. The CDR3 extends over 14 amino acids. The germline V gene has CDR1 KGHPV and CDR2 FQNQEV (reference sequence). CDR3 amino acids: CASSSDRGYAEQFF. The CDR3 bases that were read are TGTGCCAGCAGTTCGGACAGGGGATATGCTGAGCAGTTC.

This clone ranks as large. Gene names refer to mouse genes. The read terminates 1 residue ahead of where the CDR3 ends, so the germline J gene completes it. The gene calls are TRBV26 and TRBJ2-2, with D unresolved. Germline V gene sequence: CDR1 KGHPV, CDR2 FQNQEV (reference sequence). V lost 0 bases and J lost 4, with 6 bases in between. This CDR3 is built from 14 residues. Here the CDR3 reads CASSLSGSTGQLYF. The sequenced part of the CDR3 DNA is TGTGCCAGCAGTCTGTCTGGGAGCACCGGGCAGCTCTAC.

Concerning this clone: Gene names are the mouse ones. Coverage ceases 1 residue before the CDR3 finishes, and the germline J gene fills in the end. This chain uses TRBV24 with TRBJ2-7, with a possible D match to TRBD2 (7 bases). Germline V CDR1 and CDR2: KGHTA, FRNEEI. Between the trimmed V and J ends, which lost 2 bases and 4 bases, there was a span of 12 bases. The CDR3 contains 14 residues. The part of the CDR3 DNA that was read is TGTGCCAGCAGTCTGACGGGGGGCACTTATGAACAGTAC. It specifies CASSLTGGTYEQY. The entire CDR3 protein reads CASSLTGGTYEQYF.

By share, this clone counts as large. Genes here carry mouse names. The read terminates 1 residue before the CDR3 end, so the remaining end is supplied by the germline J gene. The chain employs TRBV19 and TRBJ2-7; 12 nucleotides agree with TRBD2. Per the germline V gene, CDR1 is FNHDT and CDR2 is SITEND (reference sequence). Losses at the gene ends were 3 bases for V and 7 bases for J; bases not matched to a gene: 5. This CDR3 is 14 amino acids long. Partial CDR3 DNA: TGTGCCAGCAGTAAAGACTGGGGGGGCTGGGAACAGTAC. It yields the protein CASSKDWGGWEQY. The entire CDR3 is CASSKDWGGWEQYF.

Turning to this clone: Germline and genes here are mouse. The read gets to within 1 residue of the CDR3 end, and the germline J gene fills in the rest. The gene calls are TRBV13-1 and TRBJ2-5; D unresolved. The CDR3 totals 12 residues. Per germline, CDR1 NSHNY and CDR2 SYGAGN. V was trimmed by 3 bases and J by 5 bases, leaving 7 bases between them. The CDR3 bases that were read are TGTGCCAGCAGTGCCAGAGGAGACACCCAGTAC. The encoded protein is CASSARGDTQY. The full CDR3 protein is CASSARGDTQYF.

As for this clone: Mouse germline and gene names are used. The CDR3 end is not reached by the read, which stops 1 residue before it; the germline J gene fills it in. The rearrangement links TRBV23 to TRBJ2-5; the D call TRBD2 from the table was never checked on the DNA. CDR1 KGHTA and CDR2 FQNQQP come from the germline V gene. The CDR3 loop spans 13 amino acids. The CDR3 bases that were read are TGCTCCAGCAGGGACTGGGGCCAAGACACCCAGTAC. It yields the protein CSSRDWGQDTQY. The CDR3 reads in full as CSSRDWGQDTQYF. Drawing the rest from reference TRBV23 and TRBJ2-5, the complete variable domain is DAAVTQKPRYLIKMKGQEAEMKCIPEKGHTAVFWYQQKQSKELKFLIYFQNQQPLDQIDMVKERFSAVCPSSSLCSLGIRTCEAEDSALYLCSSRDWGQDTQYFGPGTRLLVL.

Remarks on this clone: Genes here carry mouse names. The CDR3 protein is CASSWGNTEVFF. CDR3 DNA (partial): TGTGCTAGCAGTTGGGGGAACACAGAAGTCTTC. The J gene is TRBJ1-1, the V gene TRBV29; D is unresolved. The DNA ends 1 residue before the CDR3 does, and the rest of the CDR3 is filled in from the germline J gene. The germline V gene encodes CDR1 MSHET and CDR2 SYDVDS. The CDR3 extends over 12 amino acids. The V and J ends lost 4 bases and 1 base respectively, with 4 bases between them.

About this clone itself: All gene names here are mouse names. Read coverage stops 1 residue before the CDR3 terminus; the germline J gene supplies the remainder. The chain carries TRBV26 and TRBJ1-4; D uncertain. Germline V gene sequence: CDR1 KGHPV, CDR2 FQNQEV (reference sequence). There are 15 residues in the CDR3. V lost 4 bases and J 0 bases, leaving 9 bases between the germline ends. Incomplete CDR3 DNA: TGTGCCAGCAGTCCCACTGAAATTTCCAACGAAAGATTATTT. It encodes CASSPTEISNERLF. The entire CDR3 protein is CASSPTEISNERLFF.

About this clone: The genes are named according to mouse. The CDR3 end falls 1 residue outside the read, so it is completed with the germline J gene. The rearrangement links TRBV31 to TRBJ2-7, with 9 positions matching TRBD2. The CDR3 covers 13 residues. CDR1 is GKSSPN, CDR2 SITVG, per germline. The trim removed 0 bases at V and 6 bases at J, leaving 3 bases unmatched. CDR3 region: CAWSLGGALEQYF. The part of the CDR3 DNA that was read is TGTGCCTGGAGTCTTGGGGGGGCGCTTGAACAGTAC.

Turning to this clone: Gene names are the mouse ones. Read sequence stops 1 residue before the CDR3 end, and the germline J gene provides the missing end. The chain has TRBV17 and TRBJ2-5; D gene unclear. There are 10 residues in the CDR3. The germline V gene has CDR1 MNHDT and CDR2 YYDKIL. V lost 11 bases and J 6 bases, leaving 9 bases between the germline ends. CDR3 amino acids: CASGRDTQYF. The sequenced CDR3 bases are TGTGCTTCCGGGAGGGACACCCAGTAC.